This T cell receptor beta chain was found in a study of Ad26.COV2.S vaccination and SARS-CoV-2 variants. The wider study: Ad26.COV2.S was injected intramuscularly once or twice, 56 days apart.

Treatment here: roughly 19 received Ad26.COV2.S at low or high dose, single or two shots; 5 received placebo; per-sample allocation not given. Specimen acquisition occurred on day 63 following the initial vaccine or placebo injection. In germline, CDR1 is MDHEN, CDR2 SYDVKM. This CDR3 is 12 amino acids long. Trimming took 11 bases from V and 4 from J, leaving 15 bases between them. Assay used: immunoSEQ multiplex PCR; TCRdb lists only in-frame clones, some missing. Of about 350,000 clones in the sample, less than 90% are singletons; the top ten hold approximately 11%. The TCR originated in a person aged 18-60 years who received the Ad26.COV2.S COVID-19 vaccine or a placebo. The V call is TRBV28, the J call TRBJ2-7; D is unresolved. Sequencing used peripheral blood, obtained in a trial of Ad26.COV2.S vaccine versus placebo. In nucleotides, the CDR3 is TGTGCCGGATGCCGTAAAGGGTACGAGCAGTACTTC. Its protein is CAGCRKGYEQYF.